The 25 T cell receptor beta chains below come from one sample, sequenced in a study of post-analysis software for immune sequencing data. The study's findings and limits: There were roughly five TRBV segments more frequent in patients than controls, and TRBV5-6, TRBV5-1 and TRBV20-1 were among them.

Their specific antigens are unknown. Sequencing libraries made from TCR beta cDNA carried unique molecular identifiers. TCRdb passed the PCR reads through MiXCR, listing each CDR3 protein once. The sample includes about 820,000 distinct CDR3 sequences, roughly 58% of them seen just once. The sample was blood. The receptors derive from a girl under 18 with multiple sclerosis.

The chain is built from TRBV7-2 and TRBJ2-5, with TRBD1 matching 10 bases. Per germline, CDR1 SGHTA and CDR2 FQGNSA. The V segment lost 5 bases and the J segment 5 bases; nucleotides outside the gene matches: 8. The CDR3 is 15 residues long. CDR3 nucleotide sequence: TGTGCCAGCAGCCAGAGAGACAGGGGGCTGGAGACCCAGTACTTC. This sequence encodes CASSQRDRGLETQYF. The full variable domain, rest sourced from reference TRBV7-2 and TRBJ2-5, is GAGVSQSPSNKVTEKGKDVELRCDPISGHTALYWYRQSLGQGLEFLIYFQGNSAPDKSGLPSDRFSAERTGGSVSTLTIQRTQQEDSAVYLCASSQRDRGLETQYFGPGTRLLVL.

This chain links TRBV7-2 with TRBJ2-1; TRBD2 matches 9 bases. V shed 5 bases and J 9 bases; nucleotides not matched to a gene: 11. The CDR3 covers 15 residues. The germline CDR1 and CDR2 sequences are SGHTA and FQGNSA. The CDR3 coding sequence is TGTGCCAGCAGCCTGGGTAGGGGACTAGCCCTTGAGCAGTTCTTC. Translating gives CASSLGRGLALEQFF.

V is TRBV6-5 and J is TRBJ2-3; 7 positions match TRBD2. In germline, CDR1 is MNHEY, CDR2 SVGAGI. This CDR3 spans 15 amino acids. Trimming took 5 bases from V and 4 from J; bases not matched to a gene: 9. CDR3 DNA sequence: TGTGCCAGCAGTCCGTACGGGGGGATCGCAGATACGCAGTATTTT. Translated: CASSPYGGIADTQYF.

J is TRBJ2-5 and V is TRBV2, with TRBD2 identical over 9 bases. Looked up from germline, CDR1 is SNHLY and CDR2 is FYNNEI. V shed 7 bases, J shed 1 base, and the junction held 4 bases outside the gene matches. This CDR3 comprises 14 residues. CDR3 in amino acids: CASNVAGAQETQYF. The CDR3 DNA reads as TGTGCCAGCAACGTAGCGGGGGCCCAAGAGACCCAGTACTTC.

CDR3 DNA sequence: TGTGCCAGCAGGAAGACAGGGACCAACTATGGCTACACCTTC. It specifies CASRKTGTNYGYTF. The V gene is TRBV12-3 or TRBV12-4, the J gene TRBJ1-2; TRBD1 aligns across 7 bases. There are 14 residues in the CDR3. V was pared by 6 bases and J by 2 bases, with 6 bases of the junction left unmatched.

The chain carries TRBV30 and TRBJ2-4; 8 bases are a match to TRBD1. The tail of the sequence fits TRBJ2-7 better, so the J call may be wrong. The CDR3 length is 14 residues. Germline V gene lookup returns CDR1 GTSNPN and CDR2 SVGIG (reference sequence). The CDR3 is CAWSPGQGSDEQYF. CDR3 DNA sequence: TGTGCCTGGAGTCCAGGACAGGGTAGCGACGAGCAGTACTTC.

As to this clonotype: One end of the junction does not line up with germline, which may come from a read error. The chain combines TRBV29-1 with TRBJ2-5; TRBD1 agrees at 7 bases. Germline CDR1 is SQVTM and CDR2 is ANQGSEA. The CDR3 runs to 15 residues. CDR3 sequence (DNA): TGCAGCGTCGATAATCGACAGGGCCCCTCCTACGAGCAGTATTTC. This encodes CSVDNRQGPSYEQYF.

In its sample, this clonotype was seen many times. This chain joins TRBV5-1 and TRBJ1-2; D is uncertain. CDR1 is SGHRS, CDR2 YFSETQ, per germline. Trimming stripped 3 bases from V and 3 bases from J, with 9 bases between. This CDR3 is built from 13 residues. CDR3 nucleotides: TGCGCCAGCAGCTCAAAAATTGACTATGGCTACACCTTC. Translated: CASSSKIDYGYTF. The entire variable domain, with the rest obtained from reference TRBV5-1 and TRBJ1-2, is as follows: KAGVTQTPRYLIKTRGQQVTLSCSPISGHRSVSWYQQTPGQGLQFLFEYFSETQRNKGNFPGRFSGRQFSNSRSEMNVSTLELGDSALYLCASSSKIDYGYTFGSGTRLTVV.

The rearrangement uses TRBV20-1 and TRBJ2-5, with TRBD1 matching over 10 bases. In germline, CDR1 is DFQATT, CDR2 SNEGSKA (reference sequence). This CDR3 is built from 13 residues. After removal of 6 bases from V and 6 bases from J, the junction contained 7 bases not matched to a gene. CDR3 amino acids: CSARTGGGKTQYF. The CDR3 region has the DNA TGCAGTGCCAGGACAGGGGGAGGAAAGACCCAGTACTTC.

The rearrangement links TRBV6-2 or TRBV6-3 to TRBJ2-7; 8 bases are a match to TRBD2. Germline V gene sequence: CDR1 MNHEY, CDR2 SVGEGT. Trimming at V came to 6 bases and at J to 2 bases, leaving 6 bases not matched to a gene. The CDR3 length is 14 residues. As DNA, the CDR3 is TGTGCCAGCAGCCGACTAGCGCCGCCCTACGAGCAGTACTTC. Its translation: CASSRLAPPYEQYF.

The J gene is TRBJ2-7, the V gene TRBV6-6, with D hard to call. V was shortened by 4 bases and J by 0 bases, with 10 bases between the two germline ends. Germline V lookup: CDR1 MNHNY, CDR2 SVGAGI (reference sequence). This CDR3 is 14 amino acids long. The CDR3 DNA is TGTGCCAGCAGTTCCCCCGATTACTCCTACGAGCAGTACTTC. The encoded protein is CASSSPDYSYEQYF.

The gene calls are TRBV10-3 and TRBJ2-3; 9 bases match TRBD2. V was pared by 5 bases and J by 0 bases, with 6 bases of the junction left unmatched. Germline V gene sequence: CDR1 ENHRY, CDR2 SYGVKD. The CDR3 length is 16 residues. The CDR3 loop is CAISYSSGTSTDTQYF. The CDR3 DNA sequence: TGTGCCATCAGTTACTCTAGCGGGACGAGCACAGATACGCAGTATTTT.

CDR3: CASSRMTSRDETDTQYF. CDR3 nucleotide sequence: TGTGCCAGCAGCAGAATGACTAGCAGGGATGAAACAGATACGCAGTATTTT. This chain connects TRBV7-3 to TRBJ2-3, with 7 bases that match TRBD2. The CDR3 is 17 amino acids. J lost 3 bases, V lost 5 bases, and 14 bases had no gene match. Germline V lookup: CDR1 SGHTA, CDR2 FQGTGA.

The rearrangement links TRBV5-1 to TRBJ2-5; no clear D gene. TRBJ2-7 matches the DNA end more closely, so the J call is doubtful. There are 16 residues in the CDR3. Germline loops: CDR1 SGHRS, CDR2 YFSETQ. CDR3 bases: TGCGCCAGCAGCTTGGCCGCCGGAAGCCTCTACGACGAGCAGTACTTC. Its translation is CASSLAAGSLYDEQYF.

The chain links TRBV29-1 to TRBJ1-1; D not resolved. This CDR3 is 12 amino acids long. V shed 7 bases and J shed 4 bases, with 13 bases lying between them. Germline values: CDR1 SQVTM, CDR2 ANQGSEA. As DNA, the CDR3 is TGCAGCGCGTCAGGACGGTCCACTGAAGCTTTCTTT. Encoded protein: CSASGRSTEAFF.

The DNA of the CDR3 is TGCGCCAGCAGCTACCCGGCTAGCGGGGCCTACTACGAGCAGTACTTC. Translation gives CASSYPASGAYYEQYF. The chain combines TRBV5-1 with TRBJ2-7; TRBD2 aligns across 9 bases. CDR3 size: 16 residues. V lost 3 bases, J lost 3 bases, and 10 bases stayed unmatched. Germline-derived CDR1 and CDR2 are SGHRS and YFSETQ.

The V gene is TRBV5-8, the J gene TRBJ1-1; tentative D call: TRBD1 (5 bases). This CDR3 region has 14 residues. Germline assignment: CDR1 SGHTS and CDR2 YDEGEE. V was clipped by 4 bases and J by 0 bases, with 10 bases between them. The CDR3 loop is CASSRDSMNTEAFF. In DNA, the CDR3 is TGTGCCAGCAGCCGCGACAGTATGAACACTGAAGCTTTCTTT.

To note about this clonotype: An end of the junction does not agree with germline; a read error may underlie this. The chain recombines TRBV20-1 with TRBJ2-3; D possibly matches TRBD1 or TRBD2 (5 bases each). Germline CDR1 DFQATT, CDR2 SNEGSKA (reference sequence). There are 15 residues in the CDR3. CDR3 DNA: TGCAGTGCGACCGTATGGGACCGATACACAGATACACAGTATTTT. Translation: CSATVWDRYTDTQYF.

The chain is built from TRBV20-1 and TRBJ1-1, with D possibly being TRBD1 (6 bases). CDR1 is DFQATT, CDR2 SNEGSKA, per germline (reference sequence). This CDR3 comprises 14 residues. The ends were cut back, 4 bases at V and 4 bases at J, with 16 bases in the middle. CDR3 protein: CSAIRGELGTEAFF. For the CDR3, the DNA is TGCAGTGCTATCAGGGGTGAGTTGGGCACTGAAGCTTTCTTT.

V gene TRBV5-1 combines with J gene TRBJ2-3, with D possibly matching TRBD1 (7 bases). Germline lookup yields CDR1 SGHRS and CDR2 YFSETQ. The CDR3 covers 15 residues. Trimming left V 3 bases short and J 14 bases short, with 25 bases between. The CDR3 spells CASSWKGLETGMGYF. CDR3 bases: TGCGCCAGCAGCTGGAAGGGACTGGAGACAGGGATGGGGTATTTT.

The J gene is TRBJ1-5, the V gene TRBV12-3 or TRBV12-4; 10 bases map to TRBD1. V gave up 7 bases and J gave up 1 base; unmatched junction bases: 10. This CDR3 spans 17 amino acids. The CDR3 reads CASTLGQGDLSNQPQHF. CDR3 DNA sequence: TGTGCCAGCACCCTAGGACAGGGGGATTTGAGCAATCAGCCCCAGCATTTT.

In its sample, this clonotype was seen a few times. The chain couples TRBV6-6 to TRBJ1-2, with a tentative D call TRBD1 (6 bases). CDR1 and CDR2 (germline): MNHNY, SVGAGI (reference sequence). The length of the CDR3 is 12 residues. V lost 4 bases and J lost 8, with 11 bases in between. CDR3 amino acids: CASSLRDNGYTF. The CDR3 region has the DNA TGTGCCAGCAGTTTACGGGACAACGGCTACACCTTC.

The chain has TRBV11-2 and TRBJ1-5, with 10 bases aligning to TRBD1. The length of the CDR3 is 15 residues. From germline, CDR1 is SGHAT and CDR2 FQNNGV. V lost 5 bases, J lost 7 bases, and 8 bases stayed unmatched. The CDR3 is CASSLGTGVLQPQHF. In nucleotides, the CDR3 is TGTGCCAGCAGCCTTGGGACAGGGGTGTTGCAGCCCCAGCATTTT.

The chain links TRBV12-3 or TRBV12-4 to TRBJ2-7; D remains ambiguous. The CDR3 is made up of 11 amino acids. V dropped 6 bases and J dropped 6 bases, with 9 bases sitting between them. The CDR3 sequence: CASSLSSEQYF. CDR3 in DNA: TGTGCCAGCAGCTTGTCATCCGAGCAGTACTTC.

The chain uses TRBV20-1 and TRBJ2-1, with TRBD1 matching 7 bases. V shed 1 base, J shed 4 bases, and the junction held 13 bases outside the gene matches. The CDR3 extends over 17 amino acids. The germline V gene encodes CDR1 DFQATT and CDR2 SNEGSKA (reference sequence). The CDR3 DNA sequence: TGCAGTGCTAGAGGCCCTCGGCCAGGACAGGCGTACAATGAGCAGTTCTTC. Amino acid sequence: CSARGPRPGQAYNEQFF.